This is a list of T cell receptor beta chains from one sample in a study of Graves' ophthalmopathy and Graves' hyperthyroidism. A single record per CDR3 protein comes from TCRdb applying MiXCR to the multiplex PCR reads. The sample contains approximately 700,000 distinct CDR3 sequences, under 50% of which appear only once. Sequencing was done on a sample of peripheral blood. All receptors derive from an adult man with Graves' ophthalmopathy. Each CDR3 is given with its conserved first and last residue. D genes are given only for firm matches. Only some rows state a clone size, as once, few, many or a class for expanded clones.

clone size	J gene	V gene	D gene	CDR3 DNA	CDR3 protein
-	TRBJ1-1	TRBV6-5	-	TGTGCCAGCAACAATCCTGGAGGCACACCAGCTTCCTTT	CASNNPGGTPASF
-	TRBJ2-6	TRBV7-9	-	TGTGCCAGCAGCTCCGGGGTAAACGTCCTGACTTTC	CASSSGVNVLTF
many	TRBJ2-5	TRBV2	TRBD2	TGTGCCAGCAGGGAAGGACTAGCGGGGCCGCGCGAGACCCAGTACTTC	CASREGLAGPRETQYF
-	TRBJ1-1	TRBV29-1	TRBD1	TGCGGGGGGACAGAAAAAGCTTTCTTT	CGGTEKAFF
-	TRBJ2-5	TRBV6-2/TRBV6-3	-	TGTGCCAGCAGTTACTCGAGCTGGGAGACCCAGTACTTC	CASSYSSWETQYF
-	TRBJ1-3	TRBV7-2	TRBD1	TGTGCCAGCAGCTTAAGGGGACAGGGTCCTGGAAACACCATATATTTT	CASSLRGQGPGNTIYF
many	TRBJ1-6	TRBV7-9	-	TGTGCCAGCAGCTATGCGGGGGATAATTCACCCCTCCACTTT	CASSYAGDNSPLHF
-	TRBJ2-5	TRBV7-9	TRBD1	TGTGCCAGCAGCGCCGGACAGGGGGCGACGGGGGAGACCCAGTACTTC	CASSAGQGATGETQYF
many	TRBJ2-5	TRBV4-1	-	TGCGCCAGCAGCCATTCCGGGGACGTGGACCAAGAGACCCAGTACTTC	CASSHSGDVDQETQYF
-	TRBJ2-7	TRBV25-1	-	TGTGCCAGCAGTGCTAGAGTTGGCGCGACCTACGAGCAGTACTTC	CASSARVGATYEQYF
-	TRBJ2-7	TRBV6-5	TRBD1	TGTGCCAGCAGTTACCCCGGGACAGGGATCTACGAGCAGTACTTC	CASSYPGTGIYEQYF
-	TRBJ2-5	TRBV3-1	TRBD2	TGTGCCAGCAACCAAGTCCTGTCTAGCGGGGGTCAAGAGACCCAGTACTTC	CASNQVLSSGGQETQYF
-	TRBJ2-5	TRBV7-2	-	TGTGCCAGCAGCCAAGAGTCTGGGCGGTGGGGGCAAGAGACCCAGTACTTC	CASSQESGRWGQETQYF
many	TRBJ1-1	TRBV5-6	-	TGTGCCAGCAGCTCCTACTCCGGGACATACGTCATGAACACTGAAGCTTTCTTT	CASSSYSGTYVMNTEAFF
-	TRBJ2-5	TRBV11-2	-	TGTGCCAGCAGCTTAGACGTTGGCCCCCAAGAGACCCAGTACTTC	CASSLDVGPQETQYF
-	TRBJ2-5	TRBV10-3	-	TGTGCCATCAGTTCAACAGGGTTGGAGACCCAGTACTTC	CAISSTGLETQYF
many	TRBJ1-5	TRBV24-1	-	TGTGCCACCAGTGATGTCCGTTCGATAGGGGACACACCCCGCCAGCCCCAGCATTTT	CATSDVRSIGDTPRQPQHF